This TCR beta chain came from a study of Tregs in tolerant kidney transplant recipients. The CDR3 contains 14 residues. In germline, CDR1 is SNHLY, CDR2 FYNNEI. Trimming cost V 7 bases and J 0 bases, with 12 bases left between them. Libraries were prepared by immunoSEQ multiplex PCR; TCRdb keeps only in-frame clonotypes and omits some of them. The repertoire holds 120,000 or so clones, about 90% seen once, with roughly 0.63% in the top ten. The rearrangement joins TRBV2 to TRBJ1-1; possible D gene TRBD1, 6 bases. The TCR comes from a human donor in good health. The sequenced material came from CD4+ T cells from blood. CDR3: CASTRQAMNTEAFF. Written as DNA, the CDR3 is TGTGCCAGCACCAGACAGGCCATGAACACTGAAGCTTTCTTT.